This TCR beta chain was recovered during a study of Graves' ophthalmopathy and Graves' hyperthyroidism. Across the study: No treatment had been given when peripheral blood was collected at initial diagnosis.

The study enrolled ophthalmopathy donors with moderate-to-severe activity, CAS ≥3, NOSPECS ≥4 and duration under 3 months. Broader study findings: Blood also carried most expanded thyroid clonotypes exceeding 0.001 frequency.

Many counts were recorded for this clonotype. Its antigen is not identified. For repertoire sequencing, the TCR beta CDR3 regions were amplified from RNA transcripts. After a first-round RT-PCR with HTBI primers, a second-round multiplex PCR was run. TCRdb recomputed calls from the multiplex PCR reads with MiXCR, one row per CDR3 protein. The table has roughly 700,000 distinct CDR3 sequences, 40% seen once. The CDR3 contains 14 residues. The germline V and J ends were trimmed by 3 bases and 4 bases, with 10 bases remaining between them. The receptor comes from an adult man with Graves' ophthalmopathy. Sequenced material: peripheral blood. The V and J genes are TRBV12-3 or TRBV12-4 and TRBJ1-5; no definite D call. CDR3: CASSFAGGNQPQHF. CDR3 sequence (DNA): TGTGCCAGCAGTTTTGCGGGCGGAAATCAGCCCCAGCATTTT.